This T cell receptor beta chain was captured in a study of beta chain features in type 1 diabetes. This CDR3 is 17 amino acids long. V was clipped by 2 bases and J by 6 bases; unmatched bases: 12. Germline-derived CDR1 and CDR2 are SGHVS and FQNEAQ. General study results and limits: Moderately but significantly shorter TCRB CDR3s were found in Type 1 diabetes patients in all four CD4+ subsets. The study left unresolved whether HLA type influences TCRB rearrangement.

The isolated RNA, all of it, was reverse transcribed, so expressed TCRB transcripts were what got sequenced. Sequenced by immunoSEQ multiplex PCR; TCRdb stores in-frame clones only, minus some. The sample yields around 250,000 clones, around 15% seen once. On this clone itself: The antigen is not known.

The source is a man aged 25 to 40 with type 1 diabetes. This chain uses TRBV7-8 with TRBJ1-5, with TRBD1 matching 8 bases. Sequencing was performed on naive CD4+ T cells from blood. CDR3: CASSLRGTGGGIQPQHF. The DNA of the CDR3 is TGTGCCAGCAGCTTAAGGGGTACAGGGGGAGGTATTCAGCCCCAGCATTTT.